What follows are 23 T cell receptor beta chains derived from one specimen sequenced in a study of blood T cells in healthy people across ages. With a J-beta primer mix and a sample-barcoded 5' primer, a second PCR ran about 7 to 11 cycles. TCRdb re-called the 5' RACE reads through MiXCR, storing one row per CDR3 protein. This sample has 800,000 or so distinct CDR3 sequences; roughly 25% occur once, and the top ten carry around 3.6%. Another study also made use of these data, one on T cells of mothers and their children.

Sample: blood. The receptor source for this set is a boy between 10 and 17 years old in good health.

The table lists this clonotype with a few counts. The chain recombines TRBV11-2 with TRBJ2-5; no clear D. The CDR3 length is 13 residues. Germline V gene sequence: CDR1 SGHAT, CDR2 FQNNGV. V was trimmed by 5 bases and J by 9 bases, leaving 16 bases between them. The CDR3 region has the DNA TGTGCCAGCAGCCCGCGAGAAATGATTTCCCAGTACTTC. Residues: CASSPREMISQYF.

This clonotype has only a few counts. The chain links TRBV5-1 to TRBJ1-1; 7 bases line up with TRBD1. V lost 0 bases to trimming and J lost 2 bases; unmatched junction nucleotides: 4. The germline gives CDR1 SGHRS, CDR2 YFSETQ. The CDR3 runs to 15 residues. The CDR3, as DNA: TGCGCCAGCAGCTTGGGTGGGACAGACAACACTGAAGCTTTCTTT. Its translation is CASSLGGTDNTEAFF.

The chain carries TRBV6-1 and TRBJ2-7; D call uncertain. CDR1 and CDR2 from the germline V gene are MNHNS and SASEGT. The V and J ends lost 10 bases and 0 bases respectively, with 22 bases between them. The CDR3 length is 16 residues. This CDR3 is CATPEVCALNSYEQYF. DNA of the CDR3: TGTGCCACCCCTGAGGTCTGTGCCCTTAACTCCTACGAGCAGTACTTC.

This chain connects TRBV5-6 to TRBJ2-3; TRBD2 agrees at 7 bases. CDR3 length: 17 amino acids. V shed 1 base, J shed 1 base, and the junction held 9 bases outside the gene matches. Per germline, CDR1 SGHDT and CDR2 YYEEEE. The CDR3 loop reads CASSLPAGDRRTDTQYF. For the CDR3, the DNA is TGTGCCAGCAGCTTGCCTGCGGGGGACCGCCGCACAGATACGCAGTATTTT. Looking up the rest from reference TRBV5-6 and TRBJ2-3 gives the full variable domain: DAGVTQSPTHLIKTRGQQVTLRCSPKSGHDTVSWYQQALGQGPQFIFQYYEEEERQRGNFPDRFSGHQFPNYSSELNVNALLLGDSALYLCASSLPAGDRRTDTQYFGPGTRLTVL.

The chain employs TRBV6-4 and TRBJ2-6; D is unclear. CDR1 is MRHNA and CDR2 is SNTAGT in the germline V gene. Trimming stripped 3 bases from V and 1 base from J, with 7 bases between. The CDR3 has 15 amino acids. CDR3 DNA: TGTGCCAGCAGTGATTGGGGATCTGGGGCCAACGTCCTGACTTTC. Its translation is CASSDWGSGANVLTF.

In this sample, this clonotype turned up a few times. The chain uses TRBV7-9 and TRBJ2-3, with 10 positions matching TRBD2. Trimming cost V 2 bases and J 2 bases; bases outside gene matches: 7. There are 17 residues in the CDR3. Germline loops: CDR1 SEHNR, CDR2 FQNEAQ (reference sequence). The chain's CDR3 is CASSLKKGLAATDTQYF. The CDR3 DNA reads TGTGCCAGCAGCTTAAAGAAAGGACTAGCGGCCACAGATACGCAGTATTTT.

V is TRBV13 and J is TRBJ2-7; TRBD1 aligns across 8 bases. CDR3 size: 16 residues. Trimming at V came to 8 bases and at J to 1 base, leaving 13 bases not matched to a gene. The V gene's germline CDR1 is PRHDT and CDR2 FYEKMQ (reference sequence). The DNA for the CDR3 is TGTGCCAGCGGCACAGGACAGGGTCTGACTTCCTACGAGCAGTACTTC. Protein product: CASGTGQGLTSYEQYF.

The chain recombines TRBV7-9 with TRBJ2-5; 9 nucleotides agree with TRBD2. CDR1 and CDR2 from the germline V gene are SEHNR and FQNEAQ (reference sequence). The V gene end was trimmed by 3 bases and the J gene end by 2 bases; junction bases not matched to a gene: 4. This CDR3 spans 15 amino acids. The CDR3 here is CASSFVAGVQETQYF. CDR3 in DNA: TGTGCCAGCAGCTTTGTAGCGGGGGTGCAAGAGACCCAGTACTTC.

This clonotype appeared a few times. The CDR3 spells CASRQTGTSGGLSSYNEQFF. The CDR3 DNA reads as TGTGCCAGCAGACAAACCGGGACTAGCGGGGGCCTTAGCTCCTACAATGAGCAGTTCTTC. V is TRBV12-3 or TRBV12-4 and J is TRBJ2-1; 14 bases are shared with TRBD2. V gave up 6 bases and J gave up 0 bases; unmatched junction bases: 13. CDR3 length: 20 amino acids.

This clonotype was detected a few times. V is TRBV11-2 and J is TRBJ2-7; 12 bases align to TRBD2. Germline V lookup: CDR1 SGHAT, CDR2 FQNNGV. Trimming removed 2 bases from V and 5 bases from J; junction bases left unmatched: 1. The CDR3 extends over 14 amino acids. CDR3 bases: TGTGCCAGCAGCTTACTAGCGGGAGGGAACGAGCAGTACTTC. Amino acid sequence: CASSLLAGGNEQYF.

This CDR3 is CASSPRQGAQAEAFF. CDR3 nucleotide sequence: TGTGCCAGCAGTCCAAGACAGGGGGCTCAAGCTGAAGCTTTCTTT. This sequence joins TRBV27 and TRBJ1-1; 10 bases map to TRBD1. J was trimmed by 6 bases and V by 5 bases; bases with no gene match: 9. CDR1 and CDR2 from the germline V gene are MNHEY and SMNVEV (reference sequence). The CDR3 runs 15 residues.

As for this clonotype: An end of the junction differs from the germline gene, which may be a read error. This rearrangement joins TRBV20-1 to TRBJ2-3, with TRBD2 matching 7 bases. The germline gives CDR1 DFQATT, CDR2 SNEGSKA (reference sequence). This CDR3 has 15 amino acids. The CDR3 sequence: CSARDQGGSRDTQYF. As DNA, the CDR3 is TGCAGTGCTAGAGATCAAGGCGGGAGCAGAGATACGCAGTATTTT.

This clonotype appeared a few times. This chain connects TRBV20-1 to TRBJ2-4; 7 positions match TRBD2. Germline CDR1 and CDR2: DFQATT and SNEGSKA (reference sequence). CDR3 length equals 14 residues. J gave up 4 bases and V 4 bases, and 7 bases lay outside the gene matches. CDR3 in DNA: TGCAGTGCTATCCGGGACTACGGAAAAAACATTCAGTACTTC. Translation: CSAIRDYGKNIQYF.

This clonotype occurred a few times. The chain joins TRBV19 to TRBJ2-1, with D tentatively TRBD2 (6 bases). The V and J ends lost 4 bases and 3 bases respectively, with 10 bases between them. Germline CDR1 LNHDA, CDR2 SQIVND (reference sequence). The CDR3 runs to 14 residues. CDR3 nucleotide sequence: TGTGCCAGTAGTAGTGGGGGACTCTACAATGAGCAGTTCTTC. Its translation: CASSSGGLYNEQFF.

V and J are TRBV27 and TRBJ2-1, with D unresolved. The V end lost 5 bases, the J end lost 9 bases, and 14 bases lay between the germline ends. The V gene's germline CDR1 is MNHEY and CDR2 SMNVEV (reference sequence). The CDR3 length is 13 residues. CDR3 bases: TGTGCCAGCAGTAACAGTCTAGGGTTTGAGCAGTTCTTC. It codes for CASSNSLGFEQFF.

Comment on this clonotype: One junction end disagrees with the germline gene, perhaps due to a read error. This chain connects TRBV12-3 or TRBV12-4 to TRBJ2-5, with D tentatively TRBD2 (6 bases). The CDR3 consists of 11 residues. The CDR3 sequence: CASSFGLRRFF. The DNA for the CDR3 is TGTGCCAGCAGTTTTGGACTAAGGAGGTTCTTC.

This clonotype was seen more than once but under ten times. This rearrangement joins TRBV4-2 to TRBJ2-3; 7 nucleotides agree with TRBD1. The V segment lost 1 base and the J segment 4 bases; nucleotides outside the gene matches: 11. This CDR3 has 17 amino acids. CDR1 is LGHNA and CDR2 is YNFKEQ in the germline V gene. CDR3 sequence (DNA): TGTGCCAGCAGCCAAGTCCGACAGGGAAGTGCGGCAGATACGCAGTATTTT. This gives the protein CASSQVRQGSAADTQYF.

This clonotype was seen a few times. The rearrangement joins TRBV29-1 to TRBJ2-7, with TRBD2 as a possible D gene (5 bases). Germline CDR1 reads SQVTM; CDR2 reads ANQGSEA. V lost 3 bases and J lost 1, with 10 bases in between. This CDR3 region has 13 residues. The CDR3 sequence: CSVDVEGSYEQYF. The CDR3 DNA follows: TGCAGCGTTGACGTCGAGGGTTCCTACGAGCAGTACTTC.

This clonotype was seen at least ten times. CDR3 sequence: CASSILDSPSYTEAFF. CDR3 coding DNA: TGTGCCAGTAGTATTCTGGACAGCCCAAGTTATACTGAAGCTTTCTTT. The chain uses TRBV19 and TRBJ1-1, with D possibly being TRBD1 (6 bases). V lost 3 bases and J lost 5, with 19 bases in between. Germline-derived CDR1 and CDR2 are LNHDA and SQIVND (reference sequence). The CDR3 has 16 residues.

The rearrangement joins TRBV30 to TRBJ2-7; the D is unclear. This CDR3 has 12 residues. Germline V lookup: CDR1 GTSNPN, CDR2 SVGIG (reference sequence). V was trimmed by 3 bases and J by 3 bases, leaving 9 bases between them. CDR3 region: CAWREAIYEQYF. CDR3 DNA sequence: TGTGCCTGGAGAGAAGCGATCTACGAGCAGTACTTC.

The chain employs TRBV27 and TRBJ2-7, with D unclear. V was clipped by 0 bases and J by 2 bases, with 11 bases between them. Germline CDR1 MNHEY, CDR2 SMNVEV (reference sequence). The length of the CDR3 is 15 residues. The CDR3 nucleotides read TGTGCCAGCAGTTTATCGGACGGCGGACCCTACGAGCAGTACTTC. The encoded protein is CASSLSDGGPYEQYF.

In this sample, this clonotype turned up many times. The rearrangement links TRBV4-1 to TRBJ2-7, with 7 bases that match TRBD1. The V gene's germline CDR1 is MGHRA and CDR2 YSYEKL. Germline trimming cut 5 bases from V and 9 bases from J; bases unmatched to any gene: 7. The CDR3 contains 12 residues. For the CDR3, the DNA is TGCGCCAGCAGCTTCAACCAGGGGGTGCAGTACTTC. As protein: CASSFNQGVQYF.

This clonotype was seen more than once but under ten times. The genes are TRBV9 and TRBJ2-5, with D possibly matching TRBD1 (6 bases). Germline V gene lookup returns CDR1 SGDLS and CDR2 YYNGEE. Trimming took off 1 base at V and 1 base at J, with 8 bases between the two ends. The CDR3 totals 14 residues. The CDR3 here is CASSVQGIQETQYF. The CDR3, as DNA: TGTGCCAGCAGCGTACAGGGGATCCAAGAGACCCAGTACTTC.